This TCR beta chain was captured in a study of identifying expanded T cells in peripheral blood (dated by TCRdb to about 2019). Study-level background: Technical replicates were generated by sequencing separate aliquots of the same genomic DNA pool, with four replicates compared pairwise.

The immunoSEQ Assay, which uses bias-controlled multiplex PCR amplification of genomic DNA, was used to profile TCRbeta CDR3 regions. Under the source paper's analysis protocol: To quantify the absolute abundance of each unique TCRbeta CDR3 region, the sequences were collapsed and filtered. Differential abundance was tested with two models: a binomial (Fisher-equivalent) model and a beta-binomial model that adds time-dependent variance fitted from healthy donors. Clones with fewer than 5 combined templates were removed, and a clone was called differentially abundant if the clone's Benjamini-Hochberg FDR was below 0.01. In the beta-binomial model, variance was expressed as a function of the total template count across the two samples, in the form v = (b*log(k)+a)^2. The source is immuneACCESS, and TCRdb retained only in-frame sequences with V and J called. Part of the clones is not carried over; for the studies checked, unresolved V genes explain less than half of this, and the remainder is unexplained. V, J and clone size reflect that table, while D and trimming were determined from the DNA. Across this sample there are 70,000 to 95,000 clones, with 85% to 90% seen only once. 3.9% of the sample goes to the ten largest clones.

During the collection period, no infections or other immune events were recorded for the healthy donors. Blood repertoires from healthy donors were used as a training cohort for calibrating time-dependent variance in a beta-binomial model of differential abundance of T-cell clones. The training cohort comprised roughly ten healthy donors, 3 female and 7 male. An age range of about 29 to 65 years, with an average of 43 years, was recorded for the donors. Whole blood was collected from each healthy donor at three time points spaced around two weeks apart and obtained from a commercial supplier. For immunosequencing, genomic DNA was extracted from unsorted whole blood. Based on the germline V gene, the CDR1 and CDR2 sequences are SGHDT and YYEEEE. The CDR3 contains 16 residues, cysteine and phenylalanine counted. The DNA shown is the 48-base CDR3, in frame from base 1. Trimming costs V 4 bases and J 4 bases, and their ends lie 19 bases apart.

Study-level results and caveats: Both the number of clones called differentially abundant and the false-positive rate were significantly reduced by the beta-binomial model across all healthy-donor time intervals. The authors expected that over much longer intervals, such as months to years, biological variance in healthy repertoires might increase even further. In all healthy donors, the variance in clone template counts between samples taken two weeks apart rose significantly as total template count increased. Between technical replicates the binomial model flagged around 1.2 differentially abundant clones, whereas over about 2 weeks the binomial model flagged about 16.4 and over approximately 4 weeks approximately 20.

This clone was seen once. The target of this receptor is not known. Base qualities are not provided; no much larger clone lies one nucleotide away. The clonotype was recovered from a person aged 18-70 years in good health. The chain is encoded by TRBV5-6 joined to TRBJ2-3; too little of a D gene remains to name it. The specimen sequenced was blood. For the CDR3, the sequence is CASSPATEAQADTQYF. The DNA is TGTGCCAGCAGCCCCGCTACCGAAGCACAAGCAGATACGCAGTATTTT.